Given below is one TCR beta chain in context. Original processing methods: Quantification of nucleated cells was approximated via reference gene primer amplification. The method was immunoSEQ multiplex PCR; TCRdb's version includes in-frame clones alone and lacks a portion of them. The V and J calls and clone size were taken over from that table, and D and trimming were inferred from the DNA. In the table there are 150,000 or so clones, more than 85% of which are singletons. The sample belongs to a study of blood T cell repertoires in COVID-19. Study information: Specimens from acute and convalescent COVID-19 originated in the United States, Italy and Spain. Sample material is recorded as cDNA or gDNA derived from T cells, B-cell-depleted T cells, or PBMCs.

Participant age was about 18 to 89 years, and participants resided in 24 US areas. V gave up 1 base and J gave up 5 bases, with 9 bases separating them. Germline CDR1 and CDR2: SGHAT and FQNNGV. CDR3 length: 14 amino acids. The material sequenced was PBMCs or T cells enriched from blood (not recorded which). The source is a human donor with acute COVID-19. The donor label of this sample is uncertain. The chain is built from TRBV11-2 and TRBJ2-1; maybe TRBD1 (5 bases). CDR3 sequence: CASSLVPTDNEQFF. In DNA form, the CDR3 reads TGTGCCAGCAGCTTAGTGCCGACAGACAATGAGCAGTTCTTC.